Listed below are T cell receptor beta chains from one sample, sequenced in a study of a mutant IDH1 vaccine in newly diagnosed glioma. Sequencing was performed with immunoSEQ multiplex PCR; in TCRdb, only in-frame clones are kept and a portion is missing. The sample holds tens of thousands of clones, 91% seen once. The sample was PBMCs, taken from a glioma patient treated with radiotherapy, temozolomide or both. These receptors were obtained from a man between 25 and 39 years old with glioma. The CDR3 runs from the conserved cysteine through the conserved F or W. A D gene is named only where the DNA matches it firmly. Part of the rows lack a size; the others show once, few, many or a class for expanded clones.

D gene: .
clone size: .
J gene: TRBJ2-3
V gene: TRBV30
CDR3 DNA: TGTGCCTGGAGGAGAGGCCCCGGGACAGATACGCAGTATTTT
CDR3 protein: CAWRRGPGTDTQYF

D gene: TRBD2
clone size: once
J gene: TRBJ2-1
V gene: TRBV10-3
CDR3 DNA: TGTGCCATCAGCGAGCGGGGCAGCTCCTACAATGAGCAGTTCTTC
CDR3 protein: CAISERGSSYNEQFF

D gene: TRBD2
clone size: .
J gene: TRBJ2-3
V gene: TRBV30
CDR3 DNA: TGTGCCTGGAGTAGTGGAAGTAGCGGGAGAAGGGTTACGCAGTATTTT
CDR3 protein: CAWSSGSSGRRVTQYF

D gene: .
clone size: .
J gene: TRBJ2-5
V gene: TRBV19
CDR3 DNA: TGTGCCAGTAGTACGCGGCAGCAAGAGACCCAGTACTTC
CDR3 protein: CASSTRQQETQYF

D gene: .
clone size: .
J gene: TRBJ2-7
V gene: TRBV30
CDR3 DNA: TGTGCCTGGAGTTCCCAACCCTTTGGGTACGAGCAGTACTTC
CDR3 protein: CAWSSQPFGYEQYF

D gene: TRBD2
clone size: once
J gene: TRBJ2-1
V gene: TRBV7-8
CDR3 DNA: TGTGCCAGCAGCTTAGTGGGGGCTAGCGGGCTACAAAGGTGGAATGAGCAGTTCTTC
CDR3 protein: CASSLVGASGLQRWNEQFF

D gene: .
clone size: .
J gene: TRBJ2-5
V gene: TRBV6-6
CDR3 DNA: TGTGCCAGCATCGGACCGTTGCAAGAGACCCAGTACTTC
CDR3 protein: CASIGPLQETQYF

D gene: .
clone size: .
J gene: TRBJ1-1
V gene: TRBV7-9
CDR3 DNA: TGTGCCAGCAGCTTATACGACCTGAACACTGAAGCTTTCTTT
CDR3 protein: CASSLYDLNTEAFF

D gene: TRBD2
clone size: .
J gene: TRBJ2-2
V gene: TRBV5-1
CDR3 DNA: TGCGCCAGCAGCTTGGAAAGCGGGAAAGTCACCGGGGAGCTGTTTTTT
CDR3 protein: CASSLESGKVTGELFF

D gene: .
clone size: .
J gene: TRBJ1-2
V gene: TRBV10-3
CDR3 DNA: TGTGCCATCAGTCCGATGGGCTATGGCTACACCTTC
CDR3 protein: CAISPMGYGYTF

D gene: .
clone size: .
J gene: TRBJ2-1
V gene: TRBV5-1
CDR3 DNA: TGCGCCAGCAGCTTGGAGGGGGGGGGCTACAATGAGCAGTTCTTC
CDR3 protein: CASSLEGGGYNEQFF

D gene: TRBD2
clone size: .
J gene: TRBJ2-1
V gene: TRBV29-1
CDR3 DNA: TGCAGCGTTAACCCTGGCCTCGGACTAGCGGATTACAATGAGCAGTTCTTC
CDR3 protein: CSVNPGLGLADYNEQFF

D gene: .
clone size: .
J gene: TRBJ1-1
V gene: TRBV6-5
CDR3 DNA: TGTGCCAGCAGTGATGTGGGACGCACTGAAGCTTTCTTT
CDR3 protein: CASSDVGRTEAFF

D gene: TRBD2
clone size: .
J gene: TRBJ2-1
V gene: TRBV5-6
CDR3 DNA: TGTGCCAGCAGCTTTTCTAGCGGGAGGGAGTTCTTC
CDR3 protein: CASSFSSGREFF

D gene: TRBD1
clone size: .
J gene: TRBJ1-2
V gene: TRBV5-1
CDR3 DNA: TGCGCCAGTAGTCCGGGACAGCTCAACTATGGCTACACCTTC
CDR3 protein: CASSPGQLNYGYTF

D gene: TRBD1
clone size: .
J gene: TRBJ1-5
V gene: TRBV2
CDR3 DNA: TGTGCCAGCAGTCCCACAGGGGCCAATCAGCCCCAGCATTTT
CDR3 protein: CASSPTGANQPQHF

D gene: .
clone size: .
J gene: TRBJ2-7
V gene: TRBV5-1
CDR3 DNA: TGCGCCAGCAGCTTGGAAGACCGAGATACCTCCTACGAGCAGTACTTC
CDR3 protein: CASSLEDRDTSYEQYF

D gene: TRBD1
clone size: .
J gene: TRBJ1-2
V gene: TRBV5-1
CDR3 DNA: TGCGCCAGCAGCTTGGCCGACAGGGAGGGCTATGGCTACACCTTC
CDR3 protein: CASSLADREGYGYTF

D gene: TRBD1
clone size: .
J gene: TRBJ1-2
V gene: TRBV2
CDR3 DNA: TGTGCCAGCAGACCGACAGGGAGGGGATCAGCTAACTATGGCTACACCTTC
CDR3 protein: CASRPTGRGSANYGYTF

D gene: TRBD1
clone size: .
J gene: TRBJ2-7
V gene: TRBV29-1
CDR3 DNA: TGCAGCGTTGAAGGTGTTGGCAGGGGGATGAGGGGGACCTACGAGCAGTACTTC
CDR3 protein: CSVEGVGRGMRGTYEQYF

D gene: .
clone size: .
J gene: TRBJ1-5
V gene: TRBV7-2
CDR3 DNA: TGTGCCAGCAGCCCCCAAGCGGGGGCGCGGTTGACCCAGCATTTT
CDR3 protein: CASSPQAGARLTQHF

D gene: .
clone size: .
J gene: TRBJ2-7
V gene: TRBV9
CDR3 DNA: TGTGCCAGCAGCGTAGGTCCCGAGCAGTACTTC
CDR3 protein: CASSVGPEQYF